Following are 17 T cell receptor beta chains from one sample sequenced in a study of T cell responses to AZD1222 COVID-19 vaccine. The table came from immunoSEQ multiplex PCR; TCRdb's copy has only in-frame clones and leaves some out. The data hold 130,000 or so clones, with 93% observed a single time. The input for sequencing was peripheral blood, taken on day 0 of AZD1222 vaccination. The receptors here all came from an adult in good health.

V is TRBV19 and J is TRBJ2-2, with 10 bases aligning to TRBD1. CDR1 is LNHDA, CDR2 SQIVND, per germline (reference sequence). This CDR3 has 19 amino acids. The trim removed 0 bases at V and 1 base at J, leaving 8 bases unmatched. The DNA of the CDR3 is TGTGCCAGTAGTATAGAAACCGGGACAGGGGCCGTGAACACCGGGGAGCTGTTTTTT. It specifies CASSIETGTGAVNTGELFF.

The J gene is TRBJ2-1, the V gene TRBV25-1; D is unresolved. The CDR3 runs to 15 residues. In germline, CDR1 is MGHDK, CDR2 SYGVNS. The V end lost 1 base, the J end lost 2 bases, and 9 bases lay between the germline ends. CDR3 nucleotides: TGTGCCAGCAGTGAATCGGAAGGACCCTACAATGAGCAGTTCTTC. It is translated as CASSESEGPYNEQFF.

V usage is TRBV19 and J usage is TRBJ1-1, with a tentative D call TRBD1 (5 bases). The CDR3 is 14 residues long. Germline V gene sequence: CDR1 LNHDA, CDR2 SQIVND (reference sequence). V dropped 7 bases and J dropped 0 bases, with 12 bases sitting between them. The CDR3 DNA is TGTGCCAGTACAACCGGGACGGTGAACACTGAAGCTTTCTTT. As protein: CASTTGTVNTEAFF.

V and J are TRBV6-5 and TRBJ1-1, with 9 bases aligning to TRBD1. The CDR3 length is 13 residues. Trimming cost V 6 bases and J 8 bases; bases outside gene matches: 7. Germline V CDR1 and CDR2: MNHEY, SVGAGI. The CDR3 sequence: CASSRFGTGEAFF. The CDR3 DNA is TGTGCCAGCAGCAGATTCGGGACAGGGGAAGCTTTCTTT.

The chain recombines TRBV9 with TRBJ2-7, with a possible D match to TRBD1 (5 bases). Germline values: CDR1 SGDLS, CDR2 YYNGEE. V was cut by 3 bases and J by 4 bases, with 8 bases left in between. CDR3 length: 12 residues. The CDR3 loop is CASSGQGYEQYF. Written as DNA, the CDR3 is TGTGCCAGCAGCGGGCAGGGTTACGAGCAGTACTTC.

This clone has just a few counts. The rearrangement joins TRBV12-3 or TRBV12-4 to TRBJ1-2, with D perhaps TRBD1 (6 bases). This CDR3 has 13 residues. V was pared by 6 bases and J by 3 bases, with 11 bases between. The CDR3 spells CASSPNRDYGYTF. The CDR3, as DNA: TGTGCCAGCAGCCCTAACAGGGACTATGGCTACACCTTC.

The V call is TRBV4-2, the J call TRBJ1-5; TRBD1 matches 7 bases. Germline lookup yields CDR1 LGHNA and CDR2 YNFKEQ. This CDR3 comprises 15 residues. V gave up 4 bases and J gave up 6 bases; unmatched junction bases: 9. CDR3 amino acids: CASSPRGQGGQPQHF. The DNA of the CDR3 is TGTGCCAGCAGCCCAAGGGGGCAGGGGGGTCAGCCCCAGCATTTT.

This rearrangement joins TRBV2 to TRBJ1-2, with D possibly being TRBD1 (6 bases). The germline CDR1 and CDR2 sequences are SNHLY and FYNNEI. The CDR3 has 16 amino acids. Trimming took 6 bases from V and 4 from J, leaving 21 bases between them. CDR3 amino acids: CASRDLRGFEGYGYTF. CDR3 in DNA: TGTGCCAGCAGGGACCTCAGGGGATTTGAAGGCTATGGCTACACCTTC.

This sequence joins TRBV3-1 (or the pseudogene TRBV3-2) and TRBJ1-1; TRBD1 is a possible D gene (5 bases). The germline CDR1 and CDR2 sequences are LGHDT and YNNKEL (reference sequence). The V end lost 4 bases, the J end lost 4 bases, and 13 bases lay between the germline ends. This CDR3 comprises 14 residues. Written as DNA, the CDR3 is TGTGCCAGCAGCCCTCTGCCGAGGGGCACTGAAGCTTTCTTT. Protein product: CASSPLPRGTEAFF.

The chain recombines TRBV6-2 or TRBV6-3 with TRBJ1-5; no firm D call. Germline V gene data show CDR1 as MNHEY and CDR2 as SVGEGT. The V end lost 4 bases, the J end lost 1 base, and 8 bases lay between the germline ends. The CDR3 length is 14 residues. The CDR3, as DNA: TGTGCCAGCAGTTGGCCCCAAAGCAATCAGCCCCAGCATTTT. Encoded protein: CASSWPQSNQPQHF.

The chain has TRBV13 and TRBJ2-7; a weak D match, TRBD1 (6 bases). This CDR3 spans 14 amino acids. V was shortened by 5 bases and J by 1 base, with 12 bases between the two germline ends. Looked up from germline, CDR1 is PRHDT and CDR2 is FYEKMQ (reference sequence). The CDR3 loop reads CASSNTGLSYEQYF. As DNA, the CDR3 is TGTGCCAGCAGCAATACAGGGTTATCCTACGAGCAGTACTTC.

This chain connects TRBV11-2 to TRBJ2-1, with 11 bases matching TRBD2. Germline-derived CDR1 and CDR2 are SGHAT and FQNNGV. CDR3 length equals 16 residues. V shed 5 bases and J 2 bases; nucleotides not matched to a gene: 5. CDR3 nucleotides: TGTGCCAGCAGCCACCTAGCGGGGGGAACCTACAATGAGCAGTTCTTC. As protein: CASSHLAGGTYNEQFF.

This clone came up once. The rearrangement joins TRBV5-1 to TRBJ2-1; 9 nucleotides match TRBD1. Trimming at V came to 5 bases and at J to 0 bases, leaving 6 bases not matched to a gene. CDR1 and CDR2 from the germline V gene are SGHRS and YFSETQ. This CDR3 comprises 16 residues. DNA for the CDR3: TGCGCCAGCAGGGTGACAGGGGGTACCTCCTACAATGAGCAGTTCTTC. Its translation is CASRVTGGTSYNEQFF.

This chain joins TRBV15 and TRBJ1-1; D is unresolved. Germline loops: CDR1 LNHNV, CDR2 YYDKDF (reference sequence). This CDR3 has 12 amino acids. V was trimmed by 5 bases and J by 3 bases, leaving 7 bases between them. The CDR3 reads CATSVGYTEAFF. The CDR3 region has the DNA TGTGCCACCAGCGTGGGGTACACTGAAGCTTTCTTT.

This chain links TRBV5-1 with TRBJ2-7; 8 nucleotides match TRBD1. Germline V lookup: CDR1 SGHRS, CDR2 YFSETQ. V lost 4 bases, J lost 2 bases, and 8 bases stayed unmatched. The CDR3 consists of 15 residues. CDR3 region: CASSPTPDRAYEQYF. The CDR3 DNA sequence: TGCGCCAGCAGCCCGACCCCGGACAGGGCCTACGAGCAGTACTTC.

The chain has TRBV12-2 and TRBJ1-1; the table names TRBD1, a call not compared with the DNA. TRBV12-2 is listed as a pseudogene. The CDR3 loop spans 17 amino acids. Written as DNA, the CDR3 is TGTGCAAGTCGCCGGCGACAGGGAGAAAGGTCCTACACTGAAGCTTTCTTT. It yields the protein CASRRRQGERSYTEAFF.

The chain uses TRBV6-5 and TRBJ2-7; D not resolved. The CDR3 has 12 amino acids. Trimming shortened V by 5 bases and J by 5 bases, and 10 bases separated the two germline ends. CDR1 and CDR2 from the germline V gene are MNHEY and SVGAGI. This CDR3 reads CASSPQLNEQYF. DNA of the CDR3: TGTGCCAGCAGTCCCCAGTTAAACGAGCAGTACTTC.